This is a list of T cell receptor beta chains from one sample in a study of technical replicates of blood from a handful of donors. TCRdb's table, derived via immunoSEQ multiplex PCR, lists solely in-frame clones and lacks some. The profile shows about 61,000 clones, 97% of them singletons. The sequenced sample was T cells isolated from PBMCs. The receptor source for this set is a human donor in good health. Each CDR3 is given with its conserved first and last residue. Fields, in order: clone size, V gene, D gene, J gene, CDR3 DNA, CDR3 protein. The D gene is left open where the match is weak. The size entry is marked missing in some rows and otherwise reads once, few, many or a size class.

clone_size: .
v_call: TRBV9
d_call: TRBD1
j_call: TRBJ1-1
cdr3_nt: TGTGCCAGCAGCGCGGGACAGGGACTTACTGAAGCTTTCTTT
cdr3_aa: CASSAGQGLTEAFF

clone_size: .
v_call: TRBV5-6
d_call: .
j_call: TRBJ2-5
cdr3_nt: TGTGCCAGCAGTCTTCGGGGGACCTGGGGAGAGACCCAGTACTTC
cdr3_aa: CASSLRGTWGETQYF

clone_size: .
v_call: TRBV19
d_call: TRBD1
j_call: TRBJ2-7
cdr3_nt: TGTGCCAGTAGGGACAGGGGGCTTAGCTCCTACGAGCAGTACTTC
cdr3_aa: CASRDRGLSSYEQYF

clone_size: .
v_call: TRBV7-2
d_call: .
j_call: TRBJ2-1
cdr3_nt: TGTGCCAGCAGCTTAGTTAGACTAGTAACCTACAATGAGCAGTTCTTC
cdr3_aa: CASSLVRLVTYNEQFF

clone_size: .
v_call: TRBV19
d_call: TRBD1
j_call: TRBJ1-5
cdr3_nt: TGTGCCAGCCAACGACAGGGGAATAGCAATCAGCCCCAGCATTTT
cdr3_aa: CASQRQGNSNQPQHF

clone_size: .
v_call: TRBV28
d_call: TRBD2
j_call: TRBJ2-7
cdr3_nt: TGTGCCAGCTTAACTAGCGGGAGTGGGAGATCCTACGAGCAGTACTTC
cdr3_aa: CASLTSGSGRSYEQYF

clone_size: .
v_call: TRBV14
d_call: TRBD1
j_call: TRBJ2-7
cdr3_nt: TGTGCCAGCAGCCAAGGGACAGGGCACTACGAGCAGTACTTC
cdr3_aa: CASSQGTGHYEQYF

clone_size: .
v_call: TRBV29-1
d_call: TRBD2
j_call: TRBJ2-7
cdr3_nt: TGCAGCGTTGCACCAGCGGGAGGCGAGCAGTACTTC
cdr3_aa: CSVAPAGGEQYF

clone_size: .
v_call: TRBV11-3
d_call: .
j_call: TRBJ2-7
cdr3_nt: TGTGCCAGCAGCTTAAACAGGGCTTTCTACGAGCAGTACTTC
cdr3_aa: CASSLNRAFYEQYF

clone_size: once
v_call: TRBV5-4
d_call: TRBD2
j_call: TRBJ2-3
cdr3_nt: TGTGCCAGCAGCTTGGGACTAGCGCGTGGCACAGATACGCAGTATTTT
cdr3_aa: CASSLGLARGTDTQYF

clone_size: .
v_call: TRBV30
d_call: TRBD1
j_call: TRBJ1-1
cdr3_nt: TGTGCCTGGAGACCCCCGGACAGGGCGAACACTGAAGCTTTCTTT
cdr3_aa: CAWRPPDRANTEAFF

clone_size: .
v_call: TRBV11-3
d_call: .
j_call: TRBJ1-1
cdr3_nt: TGTGCCAGCAGCTTAGCAGTGAACACTGAAGCTTTCTTT
cdr3_aa: CASSLAVNTEAFF

clone_size: .
v_call: TRBV12-5
d_call: TRBD2
j_call: TRBJ2-1
cdr3_nt: TGTGCTAGTGGTTTGGACCGGGGGGGTCGGGGCAATGAGCAGTTCTTC
cdr3_aa: CASGLDRGGRGNEQFF

clone_size: .
v_call: TRBV28
d_call: TRBD2
j_call: TRBJ2-1
cdr3_nt: TGTGCCAGCAGTTTGCCACTAGCGGGAGGATCCAATGAGCAGTTCTTC
cdr3_aa: CASSLPLAGGSNEQFF

clone_size: .
v_call: TRBV19
d_call: TRBD1
j_call: TRBJ1-2
cdr3_nt: TGTGCCAGTAGTATACGGACAGGGGATGGCTACACCTTC
cdr3_aa: CASSIRTGDGYTF

clone_size: .
v_call: TRBV5-8
d_call: TRBD1
j_call: TRBJ1-5
cdr3_nt: TGTGCCAGCACTCCCTCAGAAAGGGGGCTGACGGTTAGCAATCAGCCCCAGCATTTT
cdr3_aa: CASTPSERGLTVSNQPQHF

clone_size: once
v_call: TRBV7-9
d_call: TRBD1
j_call: TRBJ2-7
cdr3_nt: TGTGCCAGCAGCTTAGCTACAGGGGGTGGCTACGAGCAGTACTTC
cdr3_aa: CASSLATGGGYEQYF

clone_size: .
v_call: TRBV5-4
d_call: .
j_call: TRBJ1-6
cdr3_nt: TGTGCCAGCAGCAGGGCGGGCCTGCCCCTCCACTTT
cdr3_aa: CASSRAGLPLHF

clone_size: .
v_call: TRBV5-4
d_call: .
j_call: TRBJ1-3
cdr3_nt: TGTGCCAGCAGCCGCACCGGGACAAGTACTGGAAACACCATATATTTT
cdr3_aa: CASSRTGTSTGNTIYF

clone_size: .
v_call: TRBV7-9
d_call: TRBD2
j_call: TRBJ2-3
cdr3_nt: TGTGCCAGCAGCTCCTTAGCGGGAGGGCCTGAAACAGATACGCAGTATTTT
cdr3_aa: CASSSLAGGPETDTQYF

clone_size: .
v_call: TRBV27
d_call: .
j_call: TRBJ1-1
cdr3_nt: TGTGCCAGCAGACCAGGAACAAACACTGAAGCTTTCTTT
cdr3_aa: CASRPGTNTEAFF

clone_size: .
v_call: TRBV30
d_call: .
j_call: TRBJ1-3
cdr3_nt: TGTGCCTGGACCTTACAGGGCCGCAGCTCTGGAAACACCATATATTTT
cdr3_aa: CAWTLQGRSSGNTIYF

clone_size: .
v_call: TRBV9
d_call: TRBD1
j_call: TRBJ1-1
cdr3_nt: TGTGCCAGCAGCCCTCCAAGGGGACAGACTGAAGCTTTCTTT
cdr3_aa: CASSPPRGQTEAFF

clone_size: .
v_call: TRBV6-4
d_call: TRBD2
j_call: TRBJ2-2
cdr3_nt: TGTGCCAGTTCACTAGCGGAAAACACCGGGGAGCTGTTTTTT
cdr3_aa: CASSLAENTGELFF

clone_size: .
v_call: TRBV5-1
d_call: TRBD1
j_call: TRBJ2-3
cdr3_nt: TGCGCCAGCAGCAGTCGGGACAGGGGAGATACGCAGTATTTT
cdr3_aa: CASSSRDRGDTQYF

clone_size: .
v_call: TRBV7-8
d_call: TRBD1
j_call: TRBJ1-4
cdr3_nt: TGTGCCAGCAGCCGCAAGACAGGGGCTAATGAAAAACTGTTTTTT
cdr3_aa: CASSRKTGANEKLFF

clone_size: .
v_call: TRBV4-1
d_call: .
j_call: TRBJ1-2
cdr3_nt: TGCGCCAGCAGCCAAGCCGGACAGCTAGCTTATGGCTACACCTTC
cdr3_aa: CASSQAGQLAYGYTF

clone_size: .
v_call: TRBV4-1
d_call: .
j_call: TRBJ2-7
cdr3_nt: TGCGCCAGCAGATCGAAAGGGGTGGGCGAGCAGTACTTC
cdr3_aa: CASRSKGVGEQYF

clone_size: .
v_call: TRBV6-5
d_call: .
j_call: TRBJ1-4
cdr3_nt: TGTGCCAGCACGACTGTCGCTAATGAAAAACTGTTTTTT
cdr3_aa: CASTTVANEKLFF

clone_size: .
v_call: TRBV11-2
d_call: TRBD1
j_call: TRBJ2-7
cdr3_nt: TGTGCCAGCAGCTTAGTGAAGGGGGGACAGGGAACCTACGAGCAGTACTTC
cdr3_aa: CASSLVKGGQGTYEQYF

clone_size: once
v_call: TRBV14
d_call: .
j_call: TRBJ1-3
cdr3_nt: TGTGCCAGCAGCCAAAGAGGATCTAGCTCTGGAAACACCATATATTTT
cdr3_aa: CASSQRGSSSGNTIYF

clone_size: .
v_call: TRBV7-9
d_call: .
j_call: TRBJ2-1
cdr3_nt: TGTGCCAGCAGCTTAGGTCCAGGAGCGGACAATGAGCAGTTCTTC
cdr3_aa: CASSLGPGADNEQFF

clone_size: .
v_call: TRBV18
d_call: .
j_call: TRBJ2-1
cdr3_nt: TGTGCCAGCTCACCATCGATGGTCGCCAGTACAACCAATGAGCAGTTCTTC
cdr3_aa: CASSPSMVASTTNEQFF

clone_size: .
v_call: TRBV4-1
d_call: TRBD1
j_call: TRBJ2-6
cdr3_nt: TGCGCCAGCAGCCAAGATGGACAGGGTGCTTCGGCCAACGTCCTGACTTTC
cdr3_aa: CASSQDGQGASANVLTF

clone_size: .
v_call: TRBV25-1
d_call: .
j_call: TRBJ1-2
cdr3_nt: TGTGCCAGCAGTGATGCGGGTCGTGGCTATGGCTACACCTTC
cdr3_aa: CASSDAGRGYGYTF

clone_size: .
v_call: TRBV7-9
d_call: .
j_call: TRBJ2-5
cdr3_nt: TGTGCCAGTAAGGGAGCACAAGAGACCCAGTACTTC
cdr3_aa: CASKGAQETQYF

clone_size: .
v_call: TRBV25-1
d_call: TRBD2
j_call: TRBJ2-1
cdr3_nt: TGTGCCAGCAGGACAACCGGGACTAGCGGGAATGAGCAGTTCTTC
cdr3_aa: CASRTTGTSGNEQFF

clone_size: once
v_call: TRBV5-1
d_call: TRBD1
j_call: TRBJ2-4
cdr3_nt: TGCGCCAGCAGCGATCCGGGACAGGGTAGAAACATTCAGTACTTC
cdr3_aa: CASSDPGQGRNIQYF

clone_size: .
v_call: TRBV5-5
d_call: .
j_call: TRBJ2-2
cdr3_nt: TGTGCCAGCAGCCCGGACCTACAAATAACCCCGGGGGGGGAGCTGTTTTTT
cdr3_aa: CASSPDLQITPGGELFF

clone_size: .
v_call: TRBV6-5
d_call: TRBD2
j_call: TRBJ2-3
cdr3_nt: TGTGCCAGCAGTTCTAGCGGGAGTACAGATACGCAGTATTTT
cdr3_aa: CASSSSGSTDTQYF

clone_size: .
v_call: TRBV9
d_call: .
j_call: TRBJ1-3
cdr3_nt: TGTGCCAGCAGCGTAGGTGGAGACTCTGGAAACACCATATATTTT
cdr3_aa: CASSVGGDSGNTIYF

clone_size: once
v_call: TRBV2
d_call: TRBD2
j_call: TRBJ2-5
cdr3_nt: TGTGCCAGCGGGGAACTAGCGCAGGCCGAGACCCAGTACTTC
cdr3_aa: CASGELAQAETQYF

clone_size: .
v_call: TRBV7-9
d_call: .
j_call: TRBJ2-7
cdr3_nt: TGTGCCAGCAGCTTGGGGGCTTACGAGCAGTACTTC
cdr3_aa: CASSLGAYEQYF

clone_size: .
v_call: TRBV30
d_call: TRBD1
j_call: TRBJ1-3
cdr3_nt: TGTGCCTGGGAACCGACAGGGACTGGAAACACCATATATTTT
cdr3_aa: CAWEPTGTGNTIYF

clone_size: .
v_call: TRBV27
d_call: .
j_call: TRBJ2-2
cdr3_nt: TGTGCCAGCAGTCCCCTGGAGGTCCCCGGGGAGCTGTTTTTT
cdr3_aa: CASSPLEVPGELFF